The clone carrying this T cell receptor beta chain was seen at least ten times. Preparing the TCRbeta library involved the use of unique molecular identifiers. TCRdb re-called the PCR reads with MiXCR, one entry per CDR3 protein. The sample has fewer than 120,000 distinct CDR3 sequences; over 9% are singletons. This specimen belongs to a study of T-cell reconstitution after alpha-beta-depleted transplantation in children. This CDR3 contains 12 residues. Trimming stripped 6 bases from V and 6 bases from J, with 10 bases between. The sample here was PBMCs from the stem cell graft donor, taken from the stem cell graft. This chain connects TRBV12-3 or TRBV12-4 to TRBJ2-3; the D is unclear. The sequence was obtained from a human donor who donated a stem cell graft to a child with acute lymphoblastic leukemia. CDR3 sequence reads: CASSHDGDTQYF. The CDR3 DNA reads TGTGCCAGCAGCCATGACGGGGATACGCAGTATTTT.